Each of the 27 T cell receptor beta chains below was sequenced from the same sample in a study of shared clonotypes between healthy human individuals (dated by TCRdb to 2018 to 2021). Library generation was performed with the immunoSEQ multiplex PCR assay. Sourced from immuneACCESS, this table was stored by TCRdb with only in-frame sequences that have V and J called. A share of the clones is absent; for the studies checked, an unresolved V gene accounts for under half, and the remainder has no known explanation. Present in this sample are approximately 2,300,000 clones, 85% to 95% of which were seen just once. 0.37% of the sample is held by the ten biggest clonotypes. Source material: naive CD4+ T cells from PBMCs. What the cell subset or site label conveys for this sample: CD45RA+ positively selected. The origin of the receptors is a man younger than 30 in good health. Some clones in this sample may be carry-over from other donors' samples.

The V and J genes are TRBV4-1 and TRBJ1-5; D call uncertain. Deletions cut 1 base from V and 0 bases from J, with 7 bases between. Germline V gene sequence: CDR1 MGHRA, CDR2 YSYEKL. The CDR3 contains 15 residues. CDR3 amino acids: CASSQVPDSNQPQHF. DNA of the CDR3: TGCGCCAGCAGCCAAGTACCCGATAGCAATCAGCCCCAGCATTTT.

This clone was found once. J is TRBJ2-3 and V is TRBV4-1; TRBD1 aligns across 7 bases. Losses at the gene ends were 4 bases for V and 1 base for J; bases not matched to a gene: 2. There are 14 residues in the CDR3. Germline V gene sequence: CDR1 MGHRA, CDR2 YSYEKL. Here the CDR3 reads CASSRDRGTDTQYF. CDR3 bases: TGCGCCAGCAGCCGAGACAGGGGCACAGATACGCAGTATTTT.

CDR3 bases: TGTGCCAGCAGTTTTGGGGTAAAGGGGGCGAAAGAGACCCAGTACTTC. This encodes CASSFGVKGAKETQYF. The chain combines TRBV27 with TRBJ2-5; 7 nucleotides align to TRBD1. This CDR3 comprises 16 residues. Trimming removed 3 bases from V and 3 bases from J; junction bases left unmatched: 10. Germline V CDR1 and CDR2: MNHEY, SMNVEV (reference sequence).

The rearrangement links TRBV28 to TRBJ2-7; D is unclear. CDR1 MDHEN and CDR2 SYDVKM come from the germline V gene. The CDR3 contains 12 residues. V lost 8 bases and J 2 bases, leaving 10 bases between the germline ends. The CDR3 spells CASGLGTYEQYF. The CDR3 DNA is TGTGCCAGCGGCCTGGGCACCTACGAGCAGTACTTC.

This CDR3 is CASSRPAQGTTEAFF. CDR3 DNA: TGTGCCAGCAGCCGCCCCGCCCAGGGTACCACTGAAGCTTTCTTT. The chain combines TRBV7-2 with TRBJ1-1; the D gene is possibly TRBD1 (5 bases). Trimming pared 5 bases from V and 4 bases from J, leaving 17 bases between. The germline V gene has CDR1 SGHTA and CDR2 FQGNSA. This CDR3 is built from 15 residues.

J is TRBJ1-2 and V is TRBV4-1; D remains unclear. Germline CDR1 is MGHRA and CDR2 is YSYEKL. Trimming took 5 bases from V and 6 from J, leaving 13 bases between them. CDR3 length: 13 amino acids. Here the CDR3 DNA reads TGCGCCAGCAGCGTTCTAGTTGGAGATGGCTACACCTTC. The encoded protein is CASSVLVGDGYTF.

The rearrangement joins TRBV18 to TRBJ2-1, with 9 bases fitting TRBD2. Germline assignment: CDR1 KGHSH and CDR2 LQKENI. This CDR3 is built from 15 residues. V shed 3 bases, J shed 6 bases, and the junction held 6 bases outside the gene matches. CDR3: CASSPSGTSINEQFF. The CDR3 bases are TGTGCCAGCTCACCGTCAGGGACTAGCATCAATGAGCAGTTCTTC.

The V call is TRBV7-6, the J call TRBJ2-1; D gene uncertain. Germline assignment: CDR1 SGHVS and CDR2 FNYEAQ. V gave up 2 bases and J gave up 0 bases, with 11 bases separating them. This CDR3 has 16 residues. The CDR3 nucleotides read TGTGCCAGCAGCTTAATGGCGGTTAGCTCCTACAATGAGCAGTTCTTC. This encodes CASSLMAVSSYNEQFF.

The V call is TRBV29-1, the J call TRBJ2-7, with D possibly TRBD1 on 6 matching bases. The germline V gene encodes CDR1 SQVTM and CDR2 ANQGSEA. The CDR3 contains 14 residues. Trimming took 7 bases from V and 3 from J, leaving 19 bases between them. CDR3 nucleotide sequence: TGCAGCGCGGTAAACAGGGTAGGCCACTACGAGCAGTACTTC. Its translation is CSAVNRVGHYEQYF.

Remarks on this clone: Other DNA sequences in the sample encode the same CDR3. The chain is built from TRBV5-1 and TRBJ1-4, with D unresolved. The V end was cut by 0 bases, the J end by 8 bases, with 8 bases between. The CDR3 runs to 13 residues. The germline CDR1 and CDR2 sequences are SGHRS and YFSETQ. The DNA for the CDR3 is TGCGCCAGCAGCTTGGTTACAAGGGAAAAACTGTTTTTT. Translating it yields CASSLVTREKLFF.

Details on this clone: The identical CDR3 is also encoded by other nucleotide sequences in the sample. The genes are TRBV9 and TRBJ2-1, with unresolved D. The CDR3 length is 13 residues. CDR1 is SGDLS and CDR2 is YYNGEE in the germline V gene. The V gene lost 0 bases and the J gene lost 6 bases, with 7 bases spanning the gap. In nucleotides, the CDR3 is TGTGCCAGCAGCGTAGGACTTCTCAATGAGCAGTTCTTC. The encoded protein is CASSVGLLNEQFF.

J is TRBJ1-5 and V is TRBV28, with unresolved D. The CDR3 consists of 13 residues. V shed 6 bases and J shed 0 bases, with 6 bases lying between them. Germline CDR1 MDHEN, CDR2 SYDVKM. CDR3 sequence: CASRPDSNQPQHF. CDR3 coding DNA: TGTGCCAGCAGGCCAGATAGCAATCAGCCCCAGCATTTT.

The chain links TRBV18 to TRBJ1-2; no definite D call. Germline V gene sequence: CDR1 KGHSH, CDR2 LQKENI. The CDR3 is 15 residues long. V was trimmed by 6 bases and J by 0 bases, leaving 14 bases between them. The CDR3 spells CASSDTVTSNYGYTF. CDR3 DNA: TGTGCCAGCTCCGATACAGTGACCTCTAACTATGGCTACACCTTC.

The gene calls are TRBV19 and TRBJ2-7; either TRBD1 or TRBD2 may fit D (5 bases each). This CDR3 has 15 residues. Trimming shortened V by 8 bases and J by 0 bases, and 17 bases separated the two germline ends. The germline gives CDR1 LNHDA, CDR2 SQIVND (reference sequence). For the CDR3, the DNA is TGTGCCAGTCATCAAACTCAGAGGGGCTCCTACGAGCAGTACTTC. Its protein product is CASHQTQRGSYEQYF.

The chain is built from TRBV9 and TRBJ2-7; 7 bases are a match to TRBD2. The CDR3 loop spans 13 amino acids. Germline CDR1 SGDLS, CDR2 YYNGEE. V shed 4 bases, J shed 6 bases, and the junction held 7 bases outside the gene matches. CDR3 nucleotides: TGTGCCAGCAGCCCCTCTGGGGGGGGCGAGCAGTACTTC. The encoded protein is CASSPSGGGEQYF.

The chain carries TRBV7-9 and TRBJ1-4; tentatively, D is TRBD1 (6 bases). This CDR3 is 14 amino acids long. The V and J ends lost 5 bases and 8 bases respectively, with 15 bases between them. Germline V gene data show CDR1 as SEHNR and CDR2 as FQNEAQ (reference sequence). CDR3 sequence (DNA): TGTGCCAGCAGCACACGAACCACAGGGGAAAAACTGTTTTTT. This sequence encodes CASSTRTTGEKLFF.

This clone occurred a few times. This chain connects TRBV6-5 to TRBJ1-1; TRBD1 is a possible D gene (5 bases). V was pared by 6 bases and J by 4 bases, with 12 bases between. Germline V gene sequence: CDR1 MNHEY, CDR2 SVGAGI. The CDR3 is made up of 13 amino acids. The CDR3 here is CASSGASVTEAFF. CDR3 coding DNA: TGTGCCAGCAGCGGGGCTTCGGTCACTGAAGCTTTCTTT.

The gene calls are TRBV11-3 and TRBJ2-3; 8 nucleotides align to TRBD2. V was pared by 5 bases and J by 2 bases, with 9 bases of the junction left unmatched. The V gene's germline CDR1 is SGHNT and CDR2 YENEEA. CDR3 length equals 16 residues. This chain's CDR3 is CASSPGQREYTDTQYF. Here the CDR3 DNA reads TGTGCCAGCAGCCCCGGGCAGCGGGAGTACACAGATACGCAGTATTTT.

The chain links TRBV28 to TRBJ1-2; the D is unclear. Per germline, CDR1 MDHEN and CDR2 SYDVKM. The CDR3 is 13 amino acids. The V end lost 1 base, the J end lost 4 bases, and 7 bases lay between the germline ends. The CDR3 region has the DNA TGTGCCAGCAGTTTATTCTCGGCCTATGGCTACACCTTC. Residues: CASSLFSAYGYTF.

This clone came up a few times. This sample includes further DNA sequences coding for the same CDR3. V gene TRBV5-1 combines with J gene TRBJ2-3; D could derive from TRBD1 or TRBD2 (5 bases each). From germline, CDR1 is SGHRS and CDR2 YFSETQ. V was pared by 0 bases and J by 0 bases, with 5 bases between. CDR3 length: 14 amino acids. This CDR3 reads CASSLGDSTDTQYF. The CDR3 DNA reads TGCGCCAGCAGCTTGGGGGACAGCACAGATACGCAGTATTTT.

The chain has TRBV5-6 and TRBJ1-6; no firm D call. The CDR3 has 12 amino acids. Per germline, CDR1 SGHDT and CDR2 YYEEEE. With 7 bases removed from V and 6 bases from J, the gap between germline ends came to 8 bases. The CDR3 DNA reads TGTGCCAGCCGGCTCCGTAATTCACCCCTCCACTTT. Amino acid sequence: CASRLRNSPLHF.

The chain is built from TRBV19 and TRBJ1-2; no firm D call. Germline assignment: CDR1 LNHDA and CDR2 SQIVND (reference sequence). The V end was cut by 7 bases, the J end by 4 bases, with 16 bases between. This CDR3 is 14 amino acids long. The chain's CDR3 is CASTRRDPGYGYTF. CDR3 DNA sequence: TGTGCCAGTACGCGACGCGATCCCGGCTATGGCTACACCTTC.

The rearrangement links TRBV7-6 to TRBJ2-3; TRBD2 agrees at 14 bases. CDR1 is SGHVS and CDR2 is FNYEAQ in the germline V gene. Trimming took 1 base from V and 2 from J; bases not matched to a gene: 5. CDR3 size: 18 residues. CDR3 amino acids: CASSLGGTSGRVTDTQYF. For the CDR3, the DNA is TGTGCCAGCAGCTTAGGAGGGACTAGCGGGAGAGTCACAGATACGCAGTATTTT.

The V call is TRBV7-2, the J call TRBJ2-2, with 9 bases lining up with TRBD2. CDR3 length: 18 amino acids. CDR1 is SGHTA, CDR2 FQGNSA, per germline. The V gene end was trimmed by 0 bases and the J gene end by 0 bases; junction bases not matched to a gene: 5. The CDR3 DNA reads TGTGCCAGCAGCTTAGCTCCTGGCGGGAGGGCGAACACCGGGGAGCTGTTTTTT. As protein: CASSLAPGGRANTGELFF. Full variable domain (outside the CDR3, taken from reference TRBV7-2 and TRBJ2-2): GAGVSQSPSNKVTEKGKDVELRCDPISGHTALYWYRQSLGQGLEFLIYFQGNSAPDKSGLPSDRFSAERTGGSVSTLTIQRTQQEDSAVYLCASSLAPGGRANTGELFFGEGSRLTVL.

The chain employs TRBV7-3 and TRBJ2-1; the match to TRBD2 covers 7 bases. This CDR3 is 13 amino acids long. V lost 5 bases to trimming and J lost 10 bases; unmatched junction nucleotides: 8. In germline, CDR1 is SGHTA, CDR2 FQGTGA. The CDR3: CASSPPGGVEQFF. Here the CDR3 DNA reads TGTGCCAGCAGCCCCCCGGGGGGAGTGGAGCAGTTCTTC. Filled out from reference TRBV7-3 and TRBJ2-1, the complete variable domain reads GAGVSQTPSNKVTEKGKYVELRCDPISGHTALYWYRQSLGQGPEFLIYFQGTGAADDSGLPNDRFFAVRPEGSVSTLKIQRTERGDSAVYLCASSPPGGVEQFFGPGTRLTVL.

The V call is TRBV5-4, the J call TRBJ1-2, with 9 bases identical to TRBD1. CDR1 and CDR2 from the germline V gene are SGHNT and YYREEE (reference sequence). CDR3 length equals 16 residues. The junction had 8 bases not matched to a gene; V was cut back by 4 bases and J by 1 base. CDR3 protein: CASSPRTGVDNYGYTF. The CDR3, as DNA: TGTGCCAGCAGCCCCAGGACAGGGGTCGATAACTATGGCTACACCTTC.

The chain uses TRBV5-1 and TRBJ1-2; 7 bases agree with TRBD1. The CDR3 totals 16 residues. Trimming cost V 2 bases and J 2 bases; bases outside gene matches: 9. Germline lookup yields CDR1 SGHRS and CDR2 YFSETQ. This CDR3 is CASSFLPGQMNYGYTF. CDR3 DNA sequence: TGCGCCAGCAGCTTTTTACCGGGACAGATGAACTATGGCTACACCTTC.